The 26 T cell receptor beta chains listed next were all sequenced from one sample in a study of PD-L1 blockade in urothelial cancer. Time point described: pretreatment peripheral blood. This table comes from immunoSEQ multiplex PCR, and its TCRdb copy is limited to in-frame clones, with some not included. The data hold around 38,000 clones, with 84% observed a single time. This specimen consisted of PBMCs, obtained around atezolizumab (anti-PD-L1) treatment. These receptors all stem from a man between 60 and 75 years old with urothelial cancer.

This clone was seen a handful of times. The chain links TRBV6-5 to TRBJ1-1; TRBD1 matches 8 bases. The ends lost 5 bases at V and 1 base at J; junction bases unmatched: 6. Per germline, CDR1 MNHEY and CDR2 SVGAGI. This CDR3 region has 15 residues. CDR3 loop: CASSTLGTGNTEAFF. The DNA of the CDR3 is TGTGCCAGCAGTACGTTAGGGACAGGGAACACTGAAGCTTTCTTT.

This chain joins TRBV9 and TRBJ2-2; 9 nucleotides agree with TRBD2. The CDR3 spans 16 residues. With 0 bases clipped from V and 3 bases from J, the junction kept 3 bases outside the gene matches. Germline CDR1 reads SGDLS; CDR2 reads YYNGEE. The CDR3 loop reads CASSVGSGGYTGELFF. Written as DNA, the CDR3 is TGTGCCAGCAGCGTAGGTAGCGGGGGTTACACCGGGGAGCTGTTTTTT.

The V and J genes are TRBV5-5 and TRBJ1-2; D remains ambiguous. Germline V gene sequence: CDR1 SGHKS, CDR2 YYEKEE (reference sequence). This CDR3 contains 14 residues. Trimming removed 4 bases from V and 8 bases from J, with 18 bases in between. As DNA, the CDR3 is TGTGCCAGCAGCCTGGACCCGAACTCATGGGGCTACACCTTC. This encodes CASSLDPNSWGYTF.

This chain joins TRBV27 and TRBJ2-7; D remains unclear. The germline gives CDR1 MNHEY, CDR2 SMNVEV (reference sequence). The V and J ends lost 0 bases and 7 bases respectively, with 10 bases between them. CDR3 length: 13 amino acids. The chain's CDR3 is CASSLSRSGEQYF. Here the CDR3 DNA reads TGTGCCAGCAGTTTATCGAGGTCTGGGGAGCAGTACTTC.

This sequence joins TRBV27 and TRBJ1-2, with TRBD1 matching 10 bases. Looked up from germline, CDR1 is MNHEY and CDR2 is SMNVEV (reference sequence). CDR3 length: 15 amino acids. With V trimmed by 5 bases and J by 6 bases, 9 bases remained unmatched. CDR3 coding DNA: TGTGCCAGCAGTCTGGGACAGGGGATTTTGAATGGCTACACCTTC. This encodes CASSLGQGILNGYTF.

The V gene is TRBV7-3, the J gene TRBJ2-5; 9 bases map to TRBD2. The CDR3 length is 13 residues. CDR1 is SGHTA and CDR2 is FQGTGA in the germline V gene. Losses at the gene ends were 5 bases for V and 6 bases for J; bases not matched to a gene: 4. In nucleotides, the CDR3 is TGTGCCAGCAGCACCGGACTAGCGAAGACCCAGTACTTC. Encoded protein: CASSTGLAKTQYF. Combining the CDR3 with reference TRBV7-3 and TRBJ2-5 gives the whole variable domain GAGVSQTPSNKVTEKGKYVELRCDPISGHTALYWYRQSLGQGPEFLIYFQGTGAADDSGLPNDRFFAVRPEGSVSTLKIQRTERGDSAVYLCASSTGLAKTQYFGPGTRLLVL.

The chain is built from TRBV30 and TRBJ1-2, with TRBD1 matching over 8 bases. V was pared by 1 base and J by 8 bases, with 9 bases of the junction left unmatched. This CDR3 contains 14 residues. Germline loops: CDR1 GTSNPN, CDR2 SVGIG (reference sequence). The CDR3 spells CAWSGLGQVMGYTF. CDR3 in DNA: TGTGCCTGGAGTGGGTTGGGACAGGTTATGGGCTACACCTTC.

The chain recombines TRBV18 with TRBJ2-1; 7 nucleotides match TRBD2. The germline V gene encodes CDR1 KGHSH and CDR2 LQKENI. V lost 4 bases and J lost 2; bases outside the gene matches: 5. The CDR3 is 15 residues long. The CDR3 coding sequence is TGTGCCAGCTCACTTAGCGGGCATGCCTACAATGAGCAGTTCTTC. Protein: CASSLSGHAYNEQFF.

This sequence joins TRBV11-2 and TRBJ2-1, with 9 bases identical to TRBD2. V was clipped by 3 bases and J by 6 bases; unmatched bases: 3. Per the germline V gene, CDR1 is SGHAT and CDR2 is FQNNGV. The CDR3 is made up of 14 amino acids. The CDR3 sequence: CASSFRLAANEQFF. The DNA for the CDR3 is TGTGCCAGCAGCTTTAGACTAGCGGCCAATGAGCAGTTCTTC.

The CDR3 sequence is CASSFGRGRGTEAFF. The CDR3 bases are TGTGCCAGCAGCTTTGGCAGGGGCAGGGGCACTGAAGCTTTCTTT. The V and J genes are TRBV5-8 and TRBJ1-1; weak D call: TRBD1 (6 bases). The germline gives CDR1 SGHTS, CDR2 YDEGEE. Trimming shortened V by 2 bases and J by 4 bases, and 15 bases separated the two germline ends. The CDR3 has 15 residues.

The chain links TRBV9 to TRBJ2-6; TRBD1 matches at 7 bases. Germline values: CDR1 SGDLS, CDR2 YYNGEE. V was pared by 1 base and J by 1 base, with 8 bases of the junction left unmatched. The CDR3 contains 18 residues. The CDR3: CASSVPGTVTSGANVLTF. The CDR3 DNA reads TGTGCCAGCAGCGTACCTGGGACAGTAACTTCTGGGGCCAACGTCCTGACTTTC.

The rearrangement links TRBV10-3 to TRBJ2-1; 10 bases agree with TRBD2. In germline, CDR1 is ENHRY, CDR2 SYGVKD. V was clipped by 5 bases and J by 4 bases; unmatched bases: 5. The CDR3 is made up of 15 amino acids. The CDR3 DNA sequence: TGTGCCATCAGTCTAAGGACTAGCGGTTACAATGAGCAGTTCTTC. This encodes CAISLRTSGYNEQFF.

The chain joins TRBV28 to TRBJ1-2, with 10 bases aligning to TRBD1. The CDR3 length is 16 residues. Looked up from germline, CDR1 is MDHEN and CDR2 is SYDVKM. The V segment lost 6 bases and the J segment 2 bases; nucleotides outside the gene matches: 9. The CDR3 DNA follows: TGTGCCAGCAGCAAACCCGGGACAGGGGTAAACTATGGCTACACCTTC. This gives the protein CASSKPGTGVNYGYTF.

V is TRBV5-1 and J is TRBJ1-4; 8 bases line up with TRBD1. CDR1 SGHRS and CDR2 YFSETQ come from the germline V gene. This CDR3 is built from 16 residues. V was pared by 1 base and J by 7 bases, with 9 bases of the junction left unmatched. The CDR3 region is CASSLSTLGQGEKLFF. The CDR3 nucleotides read TGCGCCAGCAGCTTGAGTACCCTAGGACAGGGTGAAAAACTGTTTTTT.

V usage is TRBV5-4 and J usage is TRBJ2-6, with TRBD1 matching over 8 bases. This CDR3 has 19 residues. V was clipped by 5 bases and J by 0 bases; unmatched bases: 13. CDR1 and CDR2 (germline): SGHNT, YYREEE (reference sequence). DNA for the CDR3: TGTGCCAGCAGATCTCCTCCGGGACAGGACTTCTCTGGGGCCAACGTCCTGACTTTC. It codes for CASRSPPGQDFSGANVLTF.

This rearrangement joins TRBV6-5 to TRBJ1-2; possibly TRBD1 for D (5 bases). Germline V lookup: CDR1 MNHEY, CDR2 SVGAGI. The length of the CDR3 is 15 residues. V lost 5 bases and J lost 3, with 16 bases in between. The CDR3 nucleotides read TGTGCCAGCAGTCCCCGTGGCAGGGAGGACTATGGCTACACCTTC. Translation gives CASSPRGREDYGYTF.

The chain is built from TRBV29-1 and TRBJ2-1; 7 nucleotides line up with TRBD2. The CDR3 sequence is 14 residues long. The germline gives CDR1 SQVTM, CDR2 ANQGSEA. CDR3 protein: CSCSASGAYNEQFF. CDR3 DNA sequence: TGCAGTTGTTCCGCTAGCGGAGCCTACAATGAGCAGTTCTTC.

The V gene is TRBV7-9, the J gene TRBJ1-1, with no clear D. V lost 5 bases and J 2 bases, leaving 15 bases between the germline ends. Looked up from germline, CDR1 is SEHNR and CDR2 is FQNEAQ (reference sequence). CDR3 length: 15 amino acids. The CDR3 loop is CASSDPRRSNTEAFF. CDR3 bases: TGTGCCAGCAGCGACCCCCGACGGAGTAACACTGAAGCTTTCTTT.

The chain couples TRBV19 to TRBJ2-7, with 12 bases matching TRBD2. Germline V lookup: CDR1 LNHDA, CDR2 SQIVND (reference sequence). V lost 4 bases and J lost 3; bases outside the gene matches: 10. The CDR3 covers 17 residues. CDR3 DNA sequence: TGTGCCAGTAGTACCCGACTAGCGGGGGCCACCTTCTACGAGCAGTACTTC. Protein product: CASSTRLAGATFYEQYF.

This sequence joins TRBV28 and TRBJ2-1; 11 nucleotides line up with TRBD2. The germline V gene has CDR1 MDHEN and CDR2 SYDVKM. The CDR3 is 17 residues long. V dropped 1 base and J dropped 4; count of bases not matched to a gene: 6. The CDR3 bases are TGTGCCAGCAGTTTATTTCTTAGCGGGAGGGCATACAATGAGCAGTTCTTC. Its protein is CASSLFLSGRAYNEQFF.

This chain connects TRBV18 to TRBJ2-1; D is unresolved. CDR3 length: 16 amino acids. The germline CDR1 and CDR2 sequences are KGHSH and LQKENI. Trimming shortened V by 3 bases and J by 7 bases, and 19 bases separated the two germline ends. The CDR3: CASSPLRSGLRNEQFF. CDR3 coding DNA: TGTGCCAGCTCACCCCTCAGGTCAGGCTTGCGAAATGAGCAGTTCTTC.

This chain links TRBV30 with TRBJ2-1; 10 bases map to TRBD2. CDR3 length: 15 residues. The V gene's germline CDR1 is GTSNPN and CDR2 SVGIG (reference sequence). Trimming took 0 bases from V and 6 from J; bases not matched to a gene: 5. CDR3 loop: CAWSVRTSGVNEQFF. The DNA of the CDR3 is TGTGCCTGGAGTGTACGGACTAGCGGAGTCAATGAGCAGTTCTTC. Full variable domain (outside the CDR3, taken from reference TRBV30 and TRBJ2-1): SQTIHQWPATLVQPVGSPLSLECTVEGTSNPNLYWYRQAAGRGLQLLFYSVGIGQISSEVPQNLSASRPQDRQFILSSKKLLLSDSGFYLCAWSVRTSGVNEQFFGPGTRLTVL.

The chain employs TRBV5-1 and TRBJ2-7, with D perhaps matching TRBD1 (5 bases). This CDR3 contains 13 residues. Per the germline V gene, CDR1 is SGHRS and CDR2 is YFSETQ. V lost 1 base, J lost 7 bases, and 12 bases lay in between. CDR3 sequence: CASSLIGREEQYF. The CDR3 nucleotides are TGCGCCAGCAGCTTGATCGGCAGGGAAGAGCAGTACTTC.

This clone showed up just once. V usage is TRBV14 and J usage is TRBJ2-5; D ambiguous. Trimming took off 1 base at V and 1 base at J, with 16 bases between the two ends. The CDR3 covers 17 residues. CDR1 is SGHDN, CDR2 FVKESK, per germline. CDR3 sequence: CASSQARYGVLQETQYF. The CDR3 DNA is TGTGCCAGCAGCCAAGCCCGTTACGGAGTCCTCCAAGAGACCCAGTACTTC.

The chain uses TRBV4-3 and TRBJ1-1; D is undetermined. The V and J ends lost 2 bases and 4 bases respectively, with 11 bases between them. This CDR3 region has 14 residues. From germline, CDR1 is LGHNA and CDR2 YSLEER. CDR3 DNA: TGCGCCAGCAGCCAACACGTCTTAGTCACTGAAGCTTTCTTT. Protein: CASSQHVLVTEAFF.

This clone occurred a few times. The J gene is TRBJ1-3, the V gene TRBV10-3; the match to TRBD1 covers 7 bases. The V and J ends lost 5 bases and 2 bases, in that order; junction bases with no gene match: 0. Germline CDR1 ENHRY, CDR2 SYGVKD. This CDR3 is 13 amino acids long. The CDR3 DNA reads TGTGCCATCAGTACAGGGGCTGGAAACACCATATATTTT. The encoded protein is CAISTGAGNTIYF.